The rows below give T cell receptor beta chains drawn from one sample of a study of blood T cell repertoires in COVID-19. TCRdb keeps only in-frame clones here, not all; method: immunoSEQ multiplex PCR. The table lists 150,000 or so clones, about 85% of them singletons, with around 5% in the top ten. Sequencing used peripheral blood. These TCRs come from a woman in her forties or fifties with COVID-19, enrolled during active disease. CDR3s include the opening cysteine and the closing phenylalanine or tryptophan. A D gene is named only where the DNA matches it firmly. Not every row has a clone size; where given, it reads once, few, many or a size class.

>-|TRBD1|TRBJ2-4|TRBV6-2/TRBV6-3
TGTGCCAGCAGTGACAGGGAATACTTAGCCAAAAACATTCAGTACTTC
CASSDREYLAKNIQYF
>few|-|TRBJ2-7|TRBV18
TGTGCCAGCTCACCTACGAACAGCCTCCGTTCCTACGAGCAGTACTTC
CASSPTNSLRSYEQYF
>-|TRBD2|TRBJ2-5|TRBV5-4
TGTGCCAGCAGCTTGGACCCTCTAGCGGGGAACCAGGGAAAGACCCAGTACTTC
CASSLDPLAGNQGKTQYF
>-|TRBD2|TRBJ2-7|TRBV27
TGTGCCAGCACCGCGGCGGGGGGTTACGAGCAGTACTTC
CASTAAGGYEQYF
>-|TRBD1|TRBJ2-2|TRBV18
TGTGCCAGCTCACCCCTTGGGACAGGGGGCACCGGGGAGCTGTTTTTT
CASSPLGTGGTGELFF
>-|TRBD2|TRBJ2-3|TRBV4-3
TGCGCCAGCAGCCAAGGACTAGCAGCAGATACGCAGTATTTT
CASSQGLAADTQYF
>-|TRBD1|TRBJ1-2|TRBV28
TGTGCCAGCAGTCCAGGGGGCGTCGGGGGCCATGGCTATGGCTACACCTTC
CASSPGGVGGHGYGYTF
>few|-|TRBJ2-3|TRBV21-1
TGTGCCAGCAGCAGATCCGGGACAGGTCTAGATACGCAGTATTTT
CASSRSGTGLDTQYF
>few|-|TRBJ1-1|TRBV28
TGTGCCAGCACCCTAGGCCGGGGGGGGAACACTGAAGCTTTCTTT
CASTLGRGGNTEAFF
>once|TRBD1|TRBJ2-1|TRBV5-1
TGCGCCAGCAGCTGGGACCCGGGACAGGGGGTAAGTGAGCAGTTCTTC
CASSWDPGQGVSEQFF
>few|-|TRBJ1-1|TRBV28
TGTGCCAGCAGGTTACAGCCAGGGTCTGAAGCTTTCTTT
CASRLQPGSEAFF
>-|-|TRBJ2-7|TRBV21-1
TGTGCCAGCAGCAAAGGCAGGGGGCACTTCTACGAGCAGTACTTC
CASSKGRGHFYEQYF
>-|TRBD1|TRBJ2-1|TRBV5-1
TGCGCCAGCAGCTCCTTGACAGGGGGCAAGAACAATGAGCAGTTCTTC
CASSSLTGGKNNEQFF
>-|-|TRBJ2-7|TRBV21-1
TGTGCCAGCAGCAAAGAGTGGACAGGGGTGAACTACGAGCAGTACTTC
CASSKEWTGVNYEQYF
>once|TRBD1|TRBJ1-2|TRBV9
TGTGCCAGCAGCGTAGCTGGGACAGGCTATGGCTACACCTTC
CASSVAGTGYGYTF
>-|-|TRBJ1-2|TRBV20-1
TGCAGTGCTAGCGGGAGGCATGGCTACACCTTC
CSASGRHGYTF
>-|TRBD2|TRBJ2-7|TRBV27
TGTGCCAGCAGTACCCCTAGCGGGGGGGACTACGAGCAGTACTTC
CASSTPSGGDYEQYF
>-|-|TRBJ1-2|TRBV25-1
TGTGCCAGCAGTGAATATGAGAGCTATGGCTACACCTTC
CASSEYESYGYTF
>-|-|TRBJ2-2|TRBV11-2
TGTGCCAGCAGCTCGTCGACCGGGGAGCTGTTTTTT
CASSSSTGELFF
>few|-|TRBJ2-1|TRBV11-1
TGTGCCAGCAGCGCGCACAGGGTGGGGGACAATGAGCAGTTCTTC
CASSAHRVGDNEQFF
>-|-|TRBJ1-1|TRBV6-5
TGTGCCAGCGGACGAATCACAGGGTATGAAGCTTTCTTT
CASGRITGYEAFF
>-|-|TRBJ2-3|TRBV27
TGTGCCAGCAGGACACTCAACGACAGATTTGGCACAGATACGCAGTATTTT
CASRTLNDRFGTDTQYF
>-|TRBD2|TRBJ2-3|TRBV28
TGTGCCAGCATAAACGACGGGCTAGCGGGGGGGCCGTATGTCACAGATACGCAGTATTTT
CASINDGLAGGPYVTDTQYF
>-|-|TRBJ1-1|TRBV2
TGTGCCAGCACTCAACAGGAGAACACTGAAGCTTTCTTT
CASTQQENTEAFF
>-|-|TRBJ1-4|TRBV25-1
TGTGCCAGCAGTGAAACGACTTTACTGGTTGAAAAACTGTTTTTT
CASSETTLLVEKLFF
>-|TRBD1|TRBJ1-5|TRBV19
TGTGCCAGTAGGGAGGACAGGGGGGGCAATCAGCCCCAGCATTTT
CASREDRGGNQPQHF
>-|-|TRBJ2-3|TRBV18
TGTGCCAGCTCACGGGGGCCCGACACAGATACGCAGTATTTT
CASSRGPDTDTQYF
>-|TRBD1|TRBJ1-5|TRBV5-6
TGTGCCAGCAGCCCCGGGACAGGGGGAAGTCAGCCCCAGCATTTT
CASSPGTGGSQPQHF
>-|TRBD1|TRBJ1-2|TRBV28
TGTGCCAGCACCAACGGAGACAGGGGACCCCTTACCTATGGCTACACCTTC
CASTNGDRGPLTYGYTF
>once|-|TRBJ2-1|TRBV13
TGTGCCAGCAGTCCTGGGACTGTCGTCAATGAGCAGTTCTTC
CASSPGTVVNEQFF
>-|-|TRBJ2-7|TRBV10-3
TGTGCCATCAGTGGCAGGGGTTCCTACGAGCAGTACTTC
CAISGRGSYEQYF
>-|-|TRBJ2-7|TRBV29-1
TGCAGCGTCTGGACAGACTCCTACGAGCAGTACTTC
CSVWTDSYEQYF
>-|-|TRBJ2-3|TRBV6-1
TGTGCCAGCAGTGAGGGGGCTAGCACAGATACGCAGTATTTT
CASSEGASTDTQYF
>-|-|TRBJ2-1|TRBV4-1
TGCGCCAGCAGCCAAGAAGCCACAGACTCCTACAATGAGCAGTTCTTC
CASSQEATDSYNEQFF
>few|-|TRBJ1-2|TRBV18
TGTGCCAGCTCACCCCAAGGAGGGAAAGAAGGAAGCTATGGCTACACCTTC
CASSPQGGKEGSYGYTF
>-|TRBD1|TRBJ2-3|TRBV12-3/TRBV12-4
TGTGCCAGCAAGGGGACAGTCACAGATACGCAGTATTTT
CASKGTVTDTQYF
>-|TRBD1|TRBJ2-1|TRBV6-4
TGTGCCAGCAGCCAAACCGGGACAGGGCAGCAGTTCTTC
CASSQTGTGQQFF
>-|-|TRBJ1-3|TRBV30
TGTGCCGGAGGCACCAGCTCTGGAAACACCATATATTTT
CAGGTSSGNTIYF
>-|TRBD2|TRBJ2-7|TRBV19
TGTGCCAGTAGTATCGGCGGGGGACCGACCTACGAGCAGTACTTC
CASSIGGGPTYEQYF
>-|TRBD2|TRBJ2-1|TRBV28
TGTGCCAGCAGTTCAACTAGCGGGGGGGCCTACAATGAGCAGTTCTTC
CASSSTSGGAYNEQFF
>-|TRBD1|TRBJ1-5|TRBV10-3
TGTGCCATCAGTGACCACGCTGGACAGGGAGGCAATCAGCCCCAGCATTTT
CAISDHAGQGGNQPQHF
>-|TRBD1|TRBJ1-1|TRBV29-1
TGCAGCGTTGGGGAGACAGGGGGAGGAAGCACTGAAGCTTTCTTT
CSVGETGGGSTEAFF
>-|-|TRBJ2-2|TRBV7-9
TGTGCCAGCACGAGAGGGATGGACACCGGGGAGCTGTTTTTT
CASTRGMDTGELFF
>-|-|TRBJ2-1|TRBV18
TGTGCCAGCTCACCACAGAGTCCCTACAATGAGCAGTTCTTC
CASSPQSPYNEQFF
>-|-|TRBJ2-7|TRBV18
TGTGCCAGCTCACAATACCCAAGTCCAGGGGTCGAGCAGTACTTC
CASSQYPSPGVEQYF
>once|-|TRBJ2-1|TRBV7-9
TGTGCCAGCAGCCTAGGACTCCAAAGCTCCTACAATGAGCAGTTCTTC
CASSLGLQSSYNEQFF
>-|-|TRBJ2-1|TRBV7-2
TGTGCCAGCAGCATGACAGGCCACAATGAGCAGTTCTTC
CASSMTGHNEQFF
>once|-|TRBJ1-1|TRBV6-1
TGTGCCAGCAGTGAAGACAGGGTTTCCACTGAAGCTTTCTTT
CASSEDRVSTEAFF
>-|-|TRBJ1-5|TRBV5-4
TGTGCCAGCAGCTTGGCGCCAGGGTATCAGCCCCAGCATTTT
CASSLAPGYQPQHF
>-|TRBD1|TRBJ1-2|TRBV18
TGTGCCAGCTCACCACCCGGACAGGGGGCTGCTGGCTACACCTTC
CASSPPGQGAAGYTF
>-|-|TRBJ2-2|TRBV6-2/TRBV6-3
TGTGCCAGCAGTTACCTTAGTGGTGGGCTGTTTTTT
CASSYLSGGLFF
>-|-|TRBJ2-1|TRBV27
TGTGCCAGCAGTTCGACCCATATGTCGGGAAATGAGCAGTTCTTC
CASSSTHMSGNEQFF
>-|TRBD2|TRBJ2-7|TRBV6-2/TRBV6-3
TGTGCCAGCACCCCACTAGCGGGGGGGGATTACGAGCAGTACTTC
CASTPLAGGDYEQYF
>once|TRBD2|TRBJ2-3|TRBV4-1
TGCGCCAGCAGCCAACGTCCTAGCGGGGGGGACACGCAGTATTTT
CASSQRPSGGDTQYF